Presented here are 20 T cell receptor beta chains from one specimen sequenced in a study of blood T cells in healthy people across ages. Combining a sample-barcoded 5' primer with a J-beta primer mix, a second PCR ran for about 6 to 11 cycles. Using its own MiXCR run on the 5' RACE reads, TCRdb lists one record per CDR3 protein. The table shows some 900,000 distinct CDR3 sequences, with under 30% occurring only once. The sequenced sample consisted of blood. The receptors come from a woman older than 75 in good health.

CDR3 residues: CASSHYRGAAADTQYF. Here the CDR3 DNA reads TGTGCCAGCAGCCATTACAGGGGGGCCGCCGCAGATACGCAGTATTTT. The J gene is TRBJ2-3, the V gene TRBV7-2; 8 bases match TRBD1. In germline, CDR1 is SGHTA, CDR2 FQGNSA. Trimming cost V 5 bases and J 4 bases; bases outside gene matches: 11. The CDR3 covers 16 residues.

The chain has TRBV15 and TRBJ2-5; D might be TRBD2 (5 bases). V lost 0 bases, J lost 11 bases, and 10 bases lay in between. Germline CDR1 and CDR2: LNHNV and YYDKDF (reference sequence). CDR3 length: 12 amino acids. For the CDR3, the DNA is TGTGCCACCAGCAGAGACGGATGGGAGCAGTACTTC. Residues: CATSRDGWEQYF.

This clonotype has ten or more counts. CDR3 coding DNA: TGCGCCAGCAGCTGGGACGTCAACTACGAGCAGTACTTC. Its protein is CASSWDVNYEQYF. This chain connects TRBV5-1 to TRBJ2-7; D may correspond to TRBD1 or TRBD2 (5 bases each). From germline, CDR1 is SGHRS and CDR2 YFSETQ. The length of the CDR3 is 13 residues. Trimming took 3 bases from V and 3 from J, leaving 10 bases between them.

The CDR3 bases are TGCAGCGTTGACAGTGACGCTAATAACTATGGCTACACCTTC. Its protein product is CSVDSDANNYGYTF. The V call is TRBV29-1, the J call TRBJ1-2; D gene uncertain. Germline CDR1 reads SQVTM; CDR2 reads ANQGSEA. Trimming left V 3 bases short and J 1 base short, with 12 bases between. CDR3 length: 14 residues.

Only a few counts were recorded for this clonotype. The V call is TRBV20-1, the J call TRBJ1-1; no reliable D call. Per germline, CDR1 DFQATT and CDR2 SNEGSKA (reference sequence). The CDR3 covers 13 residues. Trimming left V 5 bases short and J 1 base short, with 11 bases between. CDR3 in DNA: TGCAGTGCTGTGCGTCCTGGGAACACTGAAGCTTTCTTT. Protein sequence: CSAVRPGNTEAFF.

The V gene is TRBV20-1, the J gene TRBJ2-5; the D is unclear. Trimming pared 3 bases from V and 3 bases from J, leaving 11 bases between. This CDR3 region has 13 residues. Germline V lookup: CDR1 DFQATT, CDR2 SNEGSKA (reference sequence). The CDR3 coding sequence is TGCAGTGCTAGTAGGGTCGGAGAAGAGACCCAGTACTTC. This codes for CSASRVGEETQYF.

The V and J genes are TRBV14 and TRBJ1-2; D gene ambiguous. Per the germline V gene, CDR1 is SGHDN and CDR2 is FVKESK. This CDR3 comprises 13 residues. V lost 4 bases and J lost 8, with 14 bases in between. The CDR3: CASSLQRKGGYTF. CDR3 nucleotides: TGTGCCAGCAGCCTCCAGCGGAAGGGCGGCTACACCTTC.

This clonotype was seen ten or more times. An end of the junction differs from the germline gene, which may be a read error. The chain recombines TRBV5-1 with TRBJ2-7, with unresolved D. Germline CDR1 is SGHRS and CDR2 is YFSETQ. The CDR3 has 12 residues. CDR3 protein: CASSLEGNEQYF. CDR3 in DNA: TGTGCCAGCAGCTTAGAAGGGAACGAGCAGTACTTC.

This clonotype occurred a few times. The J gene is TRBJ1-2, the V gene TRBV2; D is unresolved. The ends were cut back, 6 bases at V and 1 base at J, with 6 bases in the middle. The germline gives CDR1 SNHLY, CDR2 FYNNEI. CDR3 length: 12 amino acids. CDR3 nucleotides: TGTGCCAGCAGCATGATTAACTATGGCTACACCTTC. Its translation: CASSMINYGYTF.

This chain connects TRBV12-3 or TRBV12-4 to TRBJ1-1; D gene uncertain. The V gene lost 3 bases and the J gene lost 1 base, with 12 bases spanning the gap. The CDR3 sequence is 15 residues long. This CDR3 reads CASSFRDIGNTEAFF. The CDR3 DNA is TGTGCCAGCAGTTTTAGAGATATAGGGAACACTGAAGCTTTCTTT.

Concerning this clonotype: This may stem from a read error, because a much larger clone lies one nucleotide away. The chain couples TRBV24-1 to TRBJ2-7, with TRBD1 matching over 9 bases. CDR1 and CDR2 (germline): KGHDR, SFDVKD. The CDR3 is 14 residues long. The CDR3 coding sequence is TGTGCCACCGGTGATCGGACAGGGGTTGGCGAGCAGTACTTC. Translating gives CATGDRTGVGEQYF.

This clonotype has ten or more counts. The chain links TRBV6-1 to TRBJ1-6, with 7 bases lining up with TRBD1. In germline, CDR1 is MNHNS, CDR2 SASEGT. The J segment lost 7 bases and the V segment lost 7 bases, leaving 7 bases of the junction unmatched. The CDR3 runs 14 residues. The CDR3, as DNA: TGTGCCAGCATTATGGGACAGCACAATTCACCCCTCCACTTT. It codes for CASIMGQHNSPLHF.

CDR3 region: CASRINSGAFF. The CDR3 DNA reads TGTGCCAGCAGAATAAATAGTGGAGCTTTCTTT. The chain joins TRBV6-5 to TRBJ1-1; D remains unclear. Germline V gene lookup returns CDR1 MNHEY and CDR2 SVGAGI. The CDR3 is 11 residues long. Trimming took 6 bases from V and 10 from J, leaving 12 bases between them.

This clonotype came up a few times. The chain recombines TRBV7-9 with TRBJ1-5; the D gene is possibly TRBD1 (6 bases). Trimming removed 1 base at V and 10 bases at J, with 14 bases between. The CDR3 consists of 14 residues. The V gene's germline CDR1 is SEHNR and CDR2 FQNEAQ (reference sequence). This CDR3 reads CASSLGRQDGPQHF. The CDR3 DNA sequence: TGTGCCAGCAGCTTAGGCCGACAGGACGGACCCCAGCATTTT.

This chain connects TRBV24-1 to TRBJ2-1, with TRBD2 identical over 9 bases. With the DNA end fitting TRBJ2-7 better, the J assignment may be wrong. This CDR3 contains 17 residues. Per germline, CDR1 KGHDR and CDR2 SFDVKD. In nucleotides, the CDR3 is TGTGCCACCAGTGATCCCCAAGCGGGGGGCCCATACAATGAGCAGTACTTC. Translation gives CATSDPQAGGPYNEQYF.

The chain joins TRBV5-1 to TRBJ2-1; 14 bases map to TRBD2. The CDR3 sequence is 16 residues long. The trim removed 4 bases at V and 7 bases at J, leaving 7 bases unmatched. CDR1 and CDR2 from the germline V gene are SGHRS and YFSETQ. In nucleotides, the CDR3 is TGCGCCAGCAGCCGGGGAGGACTAGCGGGGGGTAATGAGCAGTTCTTC. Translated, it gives CASSRGGLAGGNEQFF.

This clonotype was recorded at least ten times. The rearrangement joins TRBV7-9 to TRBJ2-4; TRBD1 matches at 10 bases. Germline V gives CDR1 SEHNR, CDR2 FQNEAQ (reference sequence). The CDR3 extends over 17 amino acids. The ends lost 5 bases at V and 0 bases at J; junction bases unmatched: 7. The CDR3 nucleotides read TGTGCCAGCAGCCTCGGGACAGGGGACTTAGCCAAAAACATTCAGTACTTC. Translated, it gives CASSLGTGDLAKNIQYF.

The CDR3 bases are TGTGCCAGCAGCCAAGATCGTGGACAGGGGTGGGGGGAGCAGTTCTTC. This sequence encodes CASSQDRGQGWGEQFF. The gene calls are TRBV3-1 and TRBJ2-1, with TRBD1 matching over 9 bases. This CDR3 comprises 16 residues. Trimming took 0 bases from V and 10 from J; bases not matched to a gene: 10. From germline, CDR1 is LGHDT and CDR2 YNNKEL (reference sequence).

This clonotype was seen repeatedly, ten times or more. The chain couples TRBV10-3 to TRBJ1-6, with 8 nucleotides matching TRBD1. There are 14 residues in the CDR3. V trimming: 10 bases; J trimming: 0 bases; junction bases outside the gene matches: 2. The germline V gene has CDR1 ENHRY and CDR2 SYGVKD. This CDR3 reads CATTGDSYNSPLHF. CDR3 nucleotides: TGTGCCACGACAGGGGACTCCTATAATTCACCCCTCCACTTT.

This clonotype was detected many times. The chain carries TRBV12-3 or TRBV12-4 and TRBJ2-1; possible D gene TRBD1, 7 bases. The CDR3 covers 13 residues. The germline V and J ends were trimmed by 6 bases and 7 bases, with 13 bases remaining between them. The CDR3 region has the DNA TGTGCCAGCAGGCAGGAGGGGGCAAATGAGCAGTTCTTC. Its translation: CASRQEGANEQFF.